The 23 T cell receptor beta chains below were found in one sample sequenced in a study of T cell responses to AZD1222 COVID-19 vaccine. Clones were read by immunoSEQ multiplex PCR, and TCRdb kept only the in-frame ones, dropping some. The sample has 150,000 to 160,000 clones; 90% are singletons. The sequenced sample was peripheral blood, obtained 28 days after the second AZD1222 dose. Every receptor here comes from an adult who received the AZD1222 COVID-19 vaccine.

V gene TRBV5-5 combines with J gene TRBJ2-5; 15 bases match TRBD2. From germline, CDR1 is SGHKS and CDR2 YYEKEE (reference sequence). Unmatched junction bases numbered 9, after V lost 4 bases and J lost 5 bases. The CDR3 totals 17 residues. In DNA, the CDR3 is TGTGCCAGCAGCCCCGGACTAGCGGGGGGGCGGGCGGAGACCCAGTACTTC. It codes for CASSPGLAGGRAETQYF.

This sequence joins TRBV3-1 (or the pseudogene TRBV3-2) and TRBJ1-5; D possibly corresponds to TRBD1 (5 bases). Germline V gene sequence: CDR1 LGHDT, CDR2 YNNKEL (reference sequence). This CDR3 is 15 amino acids long. Trimming removed 1 base from V and 7 bases from J, with 14 bases in between. The chain's CDR3 is CASSQGQGGQQPQHF. The CDR3, as DNA: TGTGCCAGCAGCCAAGGGCAGGGAGGCCAACAGCCCCAGCATTTT.

The V gene is TRBV5-1, the J gene TRBJ2-5; tentatively, D is TRBD2 (6 bases). The CDR3 runs to 13 residues. Looked up from germline, CDR1 is SGHRS and CDR2 is YFSETQ. Trimming removed 7 bases at V and 2 bases at J, with 12 bases between. The CDR3 bases are TGCGCCAGCTATAGACGGGAGCAAGAGACCCAGTACTTC. It yields the protein CASYRREQETQYF.

The chain employs TRBV9 and TRBJ2-3, with a tentative D call TRBD2 (5 bases). Germline V CDR1 and CDR2: SGDLS, YYNGEE. The CDR3 has 15 residues. V was shortened by 0 bases and J by 3 bases, with 11 bases between the two germline ends. CDR3: CASSVVGSATDTQYF. The CDR3 DNA is TGTGCCAGCAGCGTAGTTGGTAGCGCGACAGATACGCAGTATTTT.

The chain links TRBV14 to TRBJ1-4, with TRBD1 identical over 7 bases. Germline V CDR1 and CDR2: SGHDN, FVKESK. CDR3 length: 16 residues. Trimming took 5 bases from V and 3 from J; bases not matched to a gene: 9. The CDR3 protein is CASSDRQGLSNEKLFF. CDR3 bases: TGTGCCAGCAGCGACCGACAGGGTTTGTCTAATGAAAAACTGTTTTTT.

The rearrangement uses TRBV9 and TRBJ2-4; D uncertain. Between the trimmed V and J ends, which lost 0 bases and 0 bases, there was a span of 13 bases. The CDR3 sequence is 17 residues long. Germline CDR1 SGDLS, CDR2 YYNGEE. The CDR3 DNA is TGTGCCAGCAGCGTAGAACCGACGAGTCTAGCCAAAAACATTCAGTACTTC. This translates into CASSVEPTSLAKNIQYF.

The chain combines TRBV12-3 or TRBV12-4 with TRBJ2-1, with unresolved D. V dropped 6 bases and J dropped 2 bases, with 8 bases sitting between them. The CDR3 runs 13 residues. The CDR3, as DNA: TGTGCCAGCAGCCCCCGGGCCTACAATGAGCAGTTCTTC. The encoded protein is CASSPRAYNEQFF.

The chain recombines TRBV3-1 (or the pseudogene TRBV3-2) with TRBJ1-2; no reliable D call. The CDR3 is 13 residues long. CDR1 is LGHDT, CDR2 YNNKEL, per germline (reference sequence). V lost 0 bases and J 8 bases, leaving 10 bases between the germline ends. The CDR3 nucleotides are TGTGCCAGCAGCCAAGATCCTGGACGCGGCTACACCTTC. Its translation is CASSQDPGRGYTF.

The CDR3 coding sequence is TGCGCCAGCAGCCTACCGGGACAGGGACTCTACAATGAGCAGTTCTTC. Residues: CASSLPGQGLYNEQFF. This chain joins TRBV4-1 and TRBJ2-1; TRBD1 aligns across 9 bases. V lost 4 bases and J lost 3; bases outside the gene matches: 7. The CDR3 consists of 16 residues. CDR1 and CDR2 (germline): MGHRA, YSYEKL.

The chain has TRBV7-6 and TRBJ1-2; 10 nucleotides match TRBD1. The CDR3 extends over 15 amino acids. Germline V lookup: CDR1 SGHVS, CDR2 FNYEAQ. V shed 1 base and J 3 bases; nucleotides not matched to a gene: 2. CDR3 sequence: CASSLEDRGDYGYTF. The DNA for the CDR3 is TGTGCCAGCAGCTTAGAGGACAGGGGGGACTATGGCTACACCTTC.

The rearrangement links TRBV27 to TRBJ2-1; D could derive from TRBD1 or TRBD2 (5 bases each). Trimming removed 6 bases at V and 6 bases at J, with 15 bases between. Germline V gene sequence: CDR1 MNHEY, CDR2 SMNVEV (reference sequence). The CDR3 sequence is 14 residues long. The CDR3 bases are TGTGCCAGCAGCCCGGGACGGCGCGTCAATGAGCAGTTCTTC. Residues: CASSPGRRVNEQFF.

This clone was detected once. V usage is TRBV19 and J usage is TRBJ1-3, with D unclear. Trimming took 3 bases from V and 4 from J, leaving 10 bases between them. The CDR3 runs to 14 residues. In germline, CDR1 is LNHDA, CDR2 SQIVND (reference sequence). The CDR3 nucleotides are TGTGCCAGTAGTATCAGGCTTCCGGGAAACACCATATATTTT. Amino acids: CASSIRLPGNTIYF.

This clone turned up a few times. CDR3 protein: CASSLGWNYGYTF. The CDR3 nucleotides read TGTGCCAGCAGCTTAGGCTGGAACTATGGCTACACCTTC. This chain joins TRBV11-2 and TRBJ1-2; D is undetermined. CDR3 size: 13 residues. Germline CDR1 SGHAT, CDR2 FQNNGV. V lost 1 base to trimming and J lost 2 bases, with 5 bases between them.

V gene TRBV9 combines with J gene TRBJ2-1; possibly TRBD1 or TRBD2 for D (5 bases each). Trimming left V 4 bases short and J 13 bases short, with 9 bases between. The germline V gene has CDR1 SGDLS and CDR2 YYNGEE. The CDR3 loop spans 10 amino acids. CDR3 in amino acids: CASSRDRQFF. The CDR3 DNA sequence: TGTGCCAGCAGCAGGGACCGTCAGTTCTTC.

The chain employs TRBV20-1 and TRBJ2-3; 9 nucleotides align to TRBD2. The CDR3 length is 13 residues. CDR1 and CDR2 from the germline V gene are DFQATT and SNEGSKA (reference sequence). The ends lost 3 bases at V and 5 bases at J; junction bases unmatched: 3. CDR3 coding DNA: TGCAGTGCTAGTGCGGGGGGGGGAGATACGCAGTATTTT. Translated: CSASAGGGDTQYF.

The chain has TRBV4-1 and TRBJ1-5, with TRBD1 matching 8 bases. Germline lookup yields CDR1 MGHRA and CDR2 YSYEKL. J gave up 4 bases and V 3 bases, and 11 bases lay outside the gene matches. There are 17 residues in the CDR3. CDR3 loop: CASSQGPRTGKNQPQHF. CDR3 coding DNA: TGCGCCAGCAGCCAGGGACCGAGGACAGGGAAGAATCAGCCCCAGCATTTT.

The genes are TRBV11-3 and TRBJ2-1; D is uncertain. Germline CDR1 and CDR2: SGHNT and YENEEA. The CDR3 extends over 12 amino acids. Trimming took off 5 bases at V and 8 bases at J, with 10 bases between the two ends. The CDR3 DNA reads TGTGCCAGCAGCCGAGGTTCCGATGAGCAGTTCTTC. It encodes CASSRGSDEQFF.

The gene calls are TRBV12-3 or TRBV12-4 and TRBJ2-7, with D perhaps being TRBD1 or TRBD2 (5 bases each). The CDR3 has 13 amino acids. V was pared by 6 bases and J by 5 bases, with 14 bases between. The CDR3 DNA follows: TGTGCCAGCAGACTAGGGACGGAGAACGAGCAGTACTTC. This sequence encodes CASRLGTENEQYF.

The rearrangement joins TRBV18 to TRBJ1-4; no clear D. The V end was cut by 3 bases, the J end by 0 bases, with 14 bases between. The CDR3 length is 17 residues. Germline loops: CDR1 KGHSH, CDR2 LQKENI. For the CDR3, the DNA is TGTGCCAGCTCACCCCCGGGGTCTCTTGCAACTAATGAAAAACTGTTTTTT. It is translated as CASSPPGSLATNEKLFF.

J is TRBJ2-5 and V is TRBV15; D is uncertain. This CDR3 region has 16 residues. V lost 0 bases and J lost 10, with 21 bases in between. Germline lookup yields CDR1 LNHNV and CDR2 YYDKDF (reference sequence). In DNA form, the CDR3 reads TGTGCCACCAGCAGAGACGCCCCGGTAGGGTTGGCGGTCCAGTACTTC. It encodes CATSRDAPVGLAVQYF.

The chain joins TRBV6-5 to TRBJ2-5, with D unclear. Germline values: CDR1 MNHEY, CDR2 SVGAGI. The V and J ends lost 6 bases and 0 bases respectively, with 5 bases between them. The CDR3 has 12 residues. The CDR3 loop reads CASSQYQETQYF. The CDR3, as DNA: TGTGCCAGCAGCCAGTACCAAGAGACCCAGTACTTC.

This sequence joins TRBV27 and TRBJ2-1; 8 bases fit TRBD2. This CDR3 comprises 14 residues. The germline gives CDR1 MNHEY, CDR2 SMNVEV (reference sequence). V lost 9 bases and J lost 2; bases outside the gene matches: 6. CDR3 sequence: CASHRGGPYNEQFF. In DNA form, the CDR3 reads TGTGCCAGTCACCGGGGGGGTCCCTACAATGAGCAGTTCTTC.

This sequence joins TRBV28 and TRBJ1-2, with 10 bases lining up with TRBD1. The CDR3 is 17 amino acids. V dropped 2 bases and J dropped 7; count of bases not matched to a gene: 13. Germline loops: CDR1 MDHEN, CDR2 SYDVKM. CDR3 bases: TGTGCCAGCAGTTTAATGTCGAGAAGGGACAGGGGTTTTGGCTACACCTTC. Translated: CASSLMSRRDRGFGYTF.